What follows describes a single T cell receptor beta chain. This clonotype was recorded a few times. This receptor's antigen is unknown. Base qualities were left out, and no much larger clone turns up one base away. From cysteine to phenylalanine, the CDR3 is 13 amino acids long. Only CDR3 DNA remains: 39 bases, in frame from the first base. The V and J ends are trimmed by 4 bases and 2 bases, leaving 9 bases between them. In the germline V gene, CDR1 corresponds to SQVTM and CDR2 to ANQGSEA. TCRdb lists the instrument as Illumina HiSeq 1500. The raw public reads went through TCRdb reprocessing: fastp at Q25, MiXCR clone calling, in-frame beta chains kept. CDR3 protein sequences are deduplicated, and each keeps its most common genes and DNA. The sample has about 530,000 distinct CDR3 sequences on record, less than 30% of them singletons. The ten largest clones represent roughly 13% of the sample. These data belong to a study of T cell repertoires in cytomegalovirus infection (dated by TCRdb to about 2019). A note on the overall study: Donor HLA type was relevant to the analysis, as public TCR beta signatures indicated carriage of CMV infection together with the matching HLA type.

General conclusions and limits of the study: The ex vivo response was dominated by HLA-C-restricted CMV-specific TCR beta clonotypes, which also provided the single most frequent clonotype in two of eight donors. In both this cohort and an independent cohort of 352 donors, the cumulative frequency of public TCR beta family members distinguished carriers of CMV infection plus the relevant HLA type.

The source of this sequence is a human donor in good health (CMV status not recorded). Some clones in this sample may be carry-over from other donors' samples. The chain uses TRBV29-1 and TRBJ1-5, with the D gene not confidently named. Sequenced material: PBMCs. The DNA reads TGCAGCGTTGCGGTGACCGGCAATCAGCCCCAGCATTTT. Protein translation: CSVAVTGNQPQHF.